Listed here are 25 T cell receptor beta chains from one sample, sequenced in a study of control samples from healthy donors and cancer patients (TCRdb year 2020). Preparation of the library involved the immunoSEQ multiplex PCR assay. Held by TCRdb, this immuneACCESS table contains in-frame sequences only and omits some clones. Under half of the omission traces to an unresolved V gene where checked; the cause of the rest is unknown. The sample yields about 110,000 clones; 85% to 90% were counted once. The ten top clones hold roughly 18% of the sample. Input material: blood. The receptors derive from a woman aged 50 to 60 in good health.

This rearrangement joins TRBV2 to TRBJ2-1; no clear D. From germline, CDR1 is SNHLY and CDR2 FYNNEI. With 3 bases removed from V and 13 bases from J, the gap between germline ends came to 13 bases. The CDR3 spans 12 residues. The CDR3, as DNA: TGTGCCAGCAGTGAGAGCAACCAGCCCCAGTTCTTC. It is translated as CASSESNQPQFF.

The J gene is TRBJ2-5, the V gene TRBV6-5, with D unresolved. This CDR3 is built from 15 residues. The V gene's germline CDR1 is MNHEY and CDR2 SVGAGI. Trimming pared 0 bases from V and 1 base from J, leaving 9 bases between. The CDR3 region is CASSYSSGRQETQYF. The CDR3 region has the DNA TGTGCCAGCAGTTACTCGAGTGGCCGCCAAGAGACCCAGTACTTC.

The chain has TRBV9 and TRBJ2-2; D is perhaps TRBD2 (6 bases). V was trimmed by 6 bases and J by 4 bases, leaving 13 bases between them. The CDR3 consists of 14 residues. Germline CDR1 and CDR2: SGDLS and YYNGEE. The CDR3 region is CASTQTSLTGELFF. CDR3 sequence (DNA): TGTGCCAGCACCCAGACTAGTCTCACCGGGGAGCTGTTTTTT.

This chain joins TRBV5-4 and TRBJ2-1; possibly TRBD1 or TRBD2 for D (5 bases each). The length of the CDR3 is 16 residues. V was cut by 6 bases and J by 0 bases, with 16 bases left in between. The germline CDR1 and CDR2 sequences are SGHNT and YYREEE (reference sequence). In DNA form, the CDR3 reads TGTGCCAGCACCGGTCCCCGGGACGGCTCCTACAATGAGCAGTTCTTC. This sequence encodes CASTGPRDGSYNEQFF.

The V gene is TRBV7-9, the J gene TRBJ2-1; unclear D gene. This CDR3 comprises 13 residues. Trimming cost V 1 base and J 8 bases, with 9 bases left between them. Germline values: CDR1 SEHNR, CDR2 FQNEAQ (reference sequence). The CDR3 here is CASSLVAGYEQFF. DNA of the CDR3: TGTGCCAGCAGCTTAGTGGCTGGTTATGAGCAGTTCTTC.

The genes are TRBV18 and TRBJ2-7; D remains unclear. Trimming left V 3 bases short and J 3 bases short, with 6 bases between. Germline CDR1 reads KGHSH; CDR2 reads LQKENI. The CDR3 consists of 12 residues. The CDR3 protein is CASSPVGYEQYF. CDR3 DNA: TGTGCCAGCTCACCGGTGGGCTACGAGCAGTACTTC.

V gene TRBV30 combines with J gene TRBJ2-7; 8 positions agree with TRBD1. The CDR3 contains 14 residues. Germline CDR1 is GTSNPN and CDR2 is SVGIG (reference sequence). V dropped 4 bases and J dropped 6; count of bases not matched to a gene: 11. For the CDR3, the DNA is TGTGCCTGGAATCAGGACAGGGTCCTCCCCGAGCAGTACTTC. Translated: CAWNQDRVLPEQYF.

This clone occurred once. The J gene is TRBJ1-3, the V gene TRBV4-1; D is perhaps TRBD1 (5 bases). The CDR3 contains 17 residues. Germline values: CDR1 MGHRA, CDR2 YSYEKL. V shed 1 base and J shed 0 bases, with 13 bases lying between them. The CDR3 DNA sequence: TGCGCCAGCAGCCAAGGACGGGGACGGAGCTCTGGAAACACCATATATTTT. Its protein product is CASSQGRGRSSGNTIYF.

CDR3 sequence: CASSLSDRGLSNQPQHF. The CDR3 nucleotides are TGTGCCAGCAGCCTCTCCGACAGGGGGCTGAGCAATCAGCCCCAGCATTTT. The V call is TRBV3-1 (or the pseudogene TRBV3-2), the J call TRBJ1-5, with 10 bases aligning to TRBD1. The germline V gene has CDR1 LGHDT and CDR2 YNNKEL (reference sequence). With V trimmed by 4 bases and J by 1 base, 7 bases remained unmatched. The CDR3 sequence is 17 residues long.

In its sample, this clone was seen once. The chain carries TRBV2 and TRBJ1-2; the D gene is possibly TRBD1 (5 bases). V was pared by 1 base and J by 1 base, with 10 bases between. From germline, CDR1 is SNHLY and CDR2 FYNNEI. The CDR3 loop spans 15 amino acids. CDR3 DNA sequence: TGTGCCAGCAGTGAAGTGGGGGGGTTTAACTATGGCTACACCTTC. The encoded protein is CASSEVGGFNYGYTF.

The chain combines TRBV5-1 with TRBJ1-3; D is possibly TRBD1 (5 bases). This CDR3 is built from 14 residues. V lost 5 bases and J lost 3, with 12 bases in between. The germline gives CDR1 SGHRS, CDR2 YFSETQ. As DNA, the CDR3 is TGCGCCAGCAGTACCGGGGACGGTGGAAACACCATATATTTT. It is translated as CASSTGDGGNTIYF.

This chain connects TRBV11-3 to TRBJ2-3; no clear D. The CDR3 has 15 amino acids. Trimming cost V 0 bases and J 2 bases, with 9 bases left between them. Germline assignment: CDR1 SGHNT and CDR2 YENEEA. CDR3 bases: TGTGCCAGCAGCTTAGATGTCCGGAACACAGATACGCAGTATTTT. The encoded protein is CASSLDVRNTDTQYF.

This clone has a handful of counts. The V and J genes are TRBV4-1 and TRBJ2-6; 9 bases agree with TRBD1. V lost 3 bases to trimming and J lost 4 bases; unmatched junction nucleotides: 10. This CDR3 has 18 residues. CDR1 MGHRA and CDR2 YSYEKL come from the germline V gene. CDR3 in DNA: TGCGCCAGCAGCCAGGGACAGGGAAAATCTTCCGGGGCCAACGTCCTGACTTTC. It translates to CASSQGQGKSSGANVLTF.

The rearrangement joins TRBV2 to TRBJ1-1, with D hard to call. Germline CDR1 and CDR2: SNHLY and FYNNEI. Trimming left V 3 bases short and J 3 bases short, with 8 bases between. The CDR3 loop spans 13 amino acids. CDR3 coding DNA: TGTGCCAGCAGTGACCAAGAAGACACTGAAGCTTTCTTT. Its protein is CASSDQEDTEAFF.

The chain employs TRBV5-4 and TRBJ2-1, with 8 bases lining up with TRBD2. Germline V gene data show CDR1 as SGHNT and CDR2 as YYREEE (reference sequence). CDR3 length: 16 residues. V shed 4 bases and J 7 bases; nucleotides not matched to a gene: 13. CDR3 DNA: TGTGCCAGCAGCCCTTCGGGGGGGCACGTTAAGAATGAGCAGTTCTTC. This codes for CASSPSGGHVKNEQFF.

This clone was counted once. The rearrangement joins TRBV7-2 to TRBJ2-1; no clear D gene. Germline values: CDR1 SGHTA, CDR2 FQGNSA. CDR3 length: 14 amino acids. V lost 4 bases and J 9 bases, leaving 16 bases between the germline ends. The CDR3 DNA sequence: TGTGCCAGCAGCTCCCCCTGGGGTAACGGTGAGCAGTTCTTC. As protein: CASSSPWGNGEQFF.

This clone was observed once. The chain recombines TRBV7-2 with TRBJ2-5; a weak D match, TRBD1 (6 bases). The germline V gene encodes CDR1 SGHTA and CDR2 FQGNSA. Trimming left V 5 bases short and J 2 bases short, with 9 bases between. CDR3 length equals 13 residues. In DNA, the CDR3 is TGTGCCAGCAGCCCAGGACAGCAAGAGACCCAGTACTTC. Translating gives CASSPGQQETQYF. The entire variable domain, with the rest obtained from reference TRBV7-2 and TRBJ2-5, is as follows: GAGVSQSPSNKVTEKGKDVELRCDPISGHTALYWYRQSLGQGLEFLIYFQGNSAPDKSGLPSDRFSAERTGGSVSTLTIQRTQQEDSAVYLCASSPGQQETQYFGPGTRLLVL.

This clone was found a few times. This chain links TRBV7-2 with TRBJ2-2; 7 bases agree with TRBD2. The trim removed 3 bases at V and 8 bases at J, leaving 3 bases unmatched. Germline V gene data show CDR1 as SGHTA and CDR2 as FQGNSA. This CDR3 is 13 amino acids long. The CDR3 sequence is CASSFGGSGELFF. The CDR3 DNA reads TGTGCCAGCAGCTTCGGCGGGAGTGGGGAGCTGTTTTTT. The complete variable domain, with remaining parts taken from reference TRBV7-2 and TRBJ2-2, reads GAGVSQSPSNKVTEKGKDVELRCDPISGHTALYWYRQSLGQGLEFLIYFQGNSAPDKSGLPSDRFSAERTGGSVSTLTIQRTQQEDSAVYLCASSFGGSGELFFGEGSRLTVL.

This clone has only one observation. This chain connects TRBV2 to TRBJ1-5, with 8 bases aligning to TRBD1. The CDR3 is 17 residues long. Germline values: CDR1 SNHLY, CDR2 FYNNEI. The trim removed 0 bases at V and 6 bases at J, leaving 10 bases unmatched. The CDR3 nucleotides read TGTGCCAGCAGTGAAGCGCGGTGGACAGGGCGCGGTCAGCCCCAGCATTTT. The encoded protein is CASSEARWTGRGQPQHF.

The V and J genes are TRBV6-1 and TRBJ2-3; D gene uncertain. CDR1 and CDR2 (germline): MNHNS, SASEGT. V lost 3 bases and J lost 1, with 5 bases in between. The CDR3 contains 13 residues. The CDR3 is CASSEIRTDTQYF. The CDR3 region has the DNA TGTGCCAGCAGTGAGATCCGCACAGATACGCAGTATTTT.

V gene TRBV19 combines with J gene TRBJ2-5; tentatively, D is TRBD2 (5 bases). The germline gives CDR1 LNHDA, CDR2 SQIVND (reference sequence). The CDR3 spans 12 residues. The germline V and J ends were trimmed by 1 base and 13 bases, with 13 bases remaining between them. The CDR3, as DNA: TGTGCCAGTAGTATAGGACTAAGCGGAACGTACTTC. The encoded protein is CASSIGLSGTYF. Complete variable domain (other parts from reference TRBV19 and TRBJ2-5): DGGITQSPKYLFRKEGQNVTLSCEQNLNHDAMYWYRQDPGQGLRLIYYSQIVNDFQKGDIAEGYSVSREKKESFPLTVTSAQKNPTAFYLCASSIGLSGTYFGPGTRLLVL.

The chain employs TRBV2 and TRBJ1-2; no firm D call. This CDR3 has 13 amino acids. Trimming left V 6 bases short and J 0 bases short, with 8 bases between. From germline, CDR1 is SNHLY and CDR2 FYNNEI. DNA for the CDR3: TGTGCCAGCAGCCTTGTTACTAACTATGGCTACACCTTC. Protein product: CASSLVTNYGYTF. Full variable domain (outside the CDR3, taken from reference TRBV2 and TRBJ1-2): EPEVTQTPSHQVTQMGQEVILRCVPISNHLYFYWYRQILGQKVEFLVSFYNNEISEKSEIFDDQFSVERPDGSNFTLKIRSTKLEDSAMYFCASSLVTNYGYTFGSGTRLTVV.

The rearrangement uses TRBV9 and TRBJ2-2; tentatively, D is TRBD1 or TRBD2 (5 bases each). From germline, CDR1 is SGDLS and CDR2 YYNGEE. Trimming removed 4 bases from V and 1 base from J, with 14 bases in between. The CDR3 covers 16 residues. The CDR3 is CASSLPRDGNTGELFF. The CDR3 region has the DNA TGTGCCAGCAGCCTACCCCGGGACGGGAACACCGGGGAGCTGTTTTTT.

V gene TRBV30 combines with J gene TRBJ1-5, with 8 bases lining up with TRBD1. The CDR3 length is 13 residues. V trimming: 1 base; J trimming: 6 bases; junction bases outside the gene matches: 2. CDR1 and CDR2 (germline): GTSNPN, SVGIG (reference sequence). The DNA of the CDR3 is TGTGCCTGGAGTGCAGGGGGCCCTCAGCCCCAGCATTTT. Translating it yields CAWSAGGPQPQHF.

V gene TRBV6-5 combines with J gene TRBJ2-3, with D possibly matching TRBD2 (6 bases). The CDR3 runs 14 residues. Germline-derived CDR1 and CDR2 are MNHEY and SVGAGI. With 8 bases removed from V and 1 base from J, the gap between germline ends came to 13 bases. The CDR3 bases are TGTGCCAGCTCCCCGGGACTCCGCACAGATACGCAGTATTTT. Translating it yields CASSPGLRTDTQYF.